This T cell receptor beta chain was captured by sequencing in a study of STAT3 mutations in large granular lymphocyte leukemia. The table came from immunoSEQ multiplex PCR; TCRdb's copy has only in-frame clones and leaves some out. The sample lists 9,500 to 13,000 clones, around 59% occurring once. Points from the study as a whole: In T-cell large granular lymphocyte leukemia, about half of patients showed multiple immunodominant subclonotypes. Some patients had persisting codominant clonotypes that could mask small clones.

A note on this clone: Its specificity is not known.

Germline V gene sequence: CDR1 MNHNS, CDR2 SASEGT. The CDR3 is made up of 13 amino acids. Trimming shortened V by 4 bases and J by 1 base, and 5 bases separated the two germline ends. The TCR comes from a boy between 10 and 17 years old with T-cell large granular lymphocyte leukemia. Some clones in this sample may be carry-over from other donors' samples. Sample: peripheral blood mononuclear cells. The V call is TRBV6-1, the J call TRBJ1-5; D remains unclear. In DNA, the CDR3 is TGTGCCAGCAGTGGGTTAAGCAATCAGCCCCAGCATTTT. It encodes CASSGLSNQPQHF.